This TCR beta chain was found in a study of OX40 agonist ivuxolimab in advanced cancers. The overall study: Patients in dose escalation had liver, melanoma, kidney or head and neck cancers.

V was clipped by 3 bases and J by 4 bases, with 10 bases between them. This CDR3 is built from 13 residues. Germline V CDR1 and CDR2: SGHVS, FNYEAQ. Remarks on this clone: Its specificity is unknown.

Study observations and caveats: Both blood CD4+ and CD8+ T cells showed clonal growth by week 6 at 0.1 to 3.0 mg/kg. Fewer expanded clones were found on average in CD4+ than in CD8+ T cells.

Some clones are missing from TCRdb's copy, which holds only in-frame ones; the method was immunoSEQ multiplex PCR. The sample gives 78,000 or so clones, 92% of which show up once; more than 8.5% is in the top ten. Autoimmune disease history or systemic immunosuppression disqualified patients. The TCR comes from an adult with an advanced solid tumor such as melanoma, head and neck, liver or kidney cancer. The gene calls are TRBV7-6 and TRBJ2-7, with a possible D match to TRBD1 (6 bases). This specimen was CD4+ or CD8+ T cells sorted from blood, taken in a trial of the OX40 agonist ivuxolimab. In DNA form, the CDR3 reads TGTGCCAGCAGCTTTCAGGGGCAATACGAGCAGTACTTC. Encoded protein: CASSFQGQYEQYF.